The sequence of this T cell receptor beta chain was determined in a study of cytomegalovirus exposure and HLA in healthy donors. Whole-study context: Among the approximately 400 donors who were genotyped, about 80% fell in the genetic ancestry cluster that is associated with self-reported Caucasian donors.

Comments on this clone: What it binds is not known.

In the PCR, 60 Vbeta and 13 Jbeta primers were used. Libraries were prepared by immunoSEQ multiplex PCR; TCRdb keeps only in-frame clonotypes and omits some of them. The sample contains over 150,000 clones, roughly four fifths of which appear only once. Regarding the study as a whole: Researchers reported that a few CMV-associated chains were confirmed in vitro as CMV antigen-specific. The authors listed approximately 160 TCR beta chains as cytomegalovirus-associated. A missense DCLRE1C variant was associated with V- and J-gene trimming of TCR beta chains in a later analysis, and an independent cohort replicated the association.

The source is a woman between 50 and 59 years old in good health and CMV-seronegative. Input material: PBMCs.

CDR3 nucleotide sequence: TGTGCCAGCAGTTTGAGCCCGGGACAGGGGGGTGGCTACACCTTC. Residues: CASSLSPGQGGGYTF. J is TRBJ1-2 and V is TRBV28; 11 bases are a match to TRBD1. Per germline, CDR1 MDHEN and CDR2 SYDVKM. The V and J ends lost 3 bases and 7 bases, in that order; junction bases with no gene match: 7. The CDR3 consists of 15 residues.